These 6 T cell receptor beta chains share one sample of origin, sequenced in a study of T cell responses to AZD1222 COVID-19 vaccine. Sequencing used immunoSEQ multiplex PCR; TCRdb keeps in-frame clones, though not all of them. The sample contains around 130,000 clones, 80% to 95% of which appear only once. This material consisted of peripheral blood, taken on day 0 of AZD1222 vaccination. These receptors were obtained from an adult in good health.

This chain uses TRBV5-6 with TRBJ1-6; D not resolved. The CDR3 runs to 18 residues. V lost 3 bases and J lost 0, with 16 bases in between. Germline CDR1 and CDR2: SGHDT and YYEEEE. CDR3 bases: TGTGCCAGCAGCTGGCGGGTAGCAGGCAGCTCCTATAATTCACCCCTCCACTTT. It translates to CASSWRVAGSSYNSPLHF.

The J gene is TRBJ1-3, the V gene TRBV5-6; D not resolved. Trimming pared 4 bases from V and 0 bases from J, leaving 11 bases between. CDR1 is SGHDT and CDR2 is YYEEEE in the germline V gene. CDR3 length: 15 amino acids. DNA for the CDR3: TGTGCCAGCAGCGAACCCTACGACTCTGGAAACACCATATATTTT. Protein product: CASSEPYDSGNTIYF.

This clone was seen only a few times. In the same sample, other DNA sequences code for this CDR3. The gene calls are TRBV5-1 and TRBJ1-6; no reliable D call. The CDR3 runs to 13 residues. The ends were cut back, 4 bases at V and 3 bases at J, with 5 bases in the middle. Germline values: CDR1 SGHRS, CDR2 YFSETQ. CDR3 protein: CASSPDYNSPLHF. Here the CDR3 DNA reads TGCGCCAGCAGCCCCGACTATAATTCACCCCTCCACTTT.

The CDR3 sequence is CASSQAEGTEAFF. The CDR3 DNA follows: TGTGCCAGCAGCCAAGCAGAAGGCACTGAAGCTTTCTTT. The V gene is TRBV14, the J gene TRBJ1-1; D is unresolved. The length of the CDR3 is 13 residues. The germline CDR1 and CDR2 sequences are SGHDN and FVKESK. Trimming stripped 1 base from V and 4 bases from J, with 7 bases between.

V usage is TRBV30 and J usage is TRBJ1-6, with D perhaps matching TRBD1 (5 bases). Trimming cost V 0 bases and J 6 bases, with 12 bases left between them. The CDR3 is 15 amino acids. Germline V gives CDR1 GTSNPN, CDR2 SVGIG (reference sequence). This chain's CDR3 is CAWSVSLQANSPLHF. The CDR3 nucleotides are TGTGCCTGGAGTGTATCATTACAGGCTAATTCACCCCTCCACTTT.

The rearrangement links TRBV5-1 to TRBJ1-1, with D unclear. This CDR3 has 14 amino acids. With 1 base removed from V and 0 bases from J, the gap between germline ends came to 7 bases. Germline V gene sequence: CDR1 SGHRS, CDR2 YFSETQ. CDR3 nucleotide sequence: TGCGCCAGCAGCTTGTCGGGTCTGAACACTGAAGCTTTCTTT. This sequence encodes CASSLSGLNTEAFF.